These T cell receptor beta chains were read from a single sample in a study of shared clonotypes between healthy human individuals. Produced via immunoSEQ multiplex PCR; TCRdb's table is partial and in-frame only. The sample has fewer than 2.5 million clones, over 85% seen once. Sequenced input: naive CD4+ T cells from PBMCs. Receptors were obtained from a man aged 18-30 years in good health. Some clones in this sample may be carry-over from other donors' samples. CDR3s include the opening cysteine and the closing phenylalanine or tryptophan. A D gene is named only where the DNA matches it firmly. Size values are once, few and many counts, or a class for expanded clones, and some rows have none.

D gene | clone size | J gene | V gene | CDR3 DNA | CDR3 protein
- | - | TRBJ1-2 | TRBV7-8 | TGTGCCAGCAGCAAGGGACGGCCCAACCAACTATATGGCTACACCTTC | CASSKGRPNQLYGYTF
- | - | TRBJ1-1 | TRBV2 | TGTGCCAGCAGTGAATATAGTGGAAACACTGAAGCTTTCTTT | CASSEYSGNTEAFF
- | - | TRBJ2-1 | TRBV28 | TGTGCCAGCAGTTGGACCGGGACGGTGAAAGGTGAGCAGTTCTTC | CASSWTGTVKGEQFF
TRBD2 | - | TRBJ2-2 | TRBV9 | TGTGCCAGCAGCGTGCCGGGACTAGCGGGAACGAACACCGGGGAGCTGTTTTTT | CASSVPGLAGTNTGELFF
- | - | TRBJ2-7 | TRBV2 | TGTGCCAGCAGTCTCACATACGAGCAGTACTTC | CASSLTYEQYF
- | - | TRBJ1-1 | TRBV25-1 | TGTGCCAGCAGCTGGGGGGGGGCTTTCTTT | CASSWGGAFF
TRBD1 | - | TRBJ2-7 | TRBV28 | TGTGCCAGCAGTGTCCAACAGGGGGTTGGGGGCGAGCAGTACTTC | CASSVQQGVGGEQYF
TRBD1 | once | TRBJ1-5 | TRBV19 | TGTGCCAGTAGTAGGACAGGGGGAGGTGGCAATCAGCCCCAGCATTTT | CASSRTGGGGNQPQHF
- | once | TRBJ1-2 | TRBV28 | TGTGCCACGCACGCCCTTGTAGGCTACACCTTC | CATHALVGYTF
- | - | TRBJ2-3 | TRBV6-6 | TGTGCCAGCAGTCCTCGGGACACCTACACAGATACGCAGTATTTT | CASSPRDTYTDTQYF
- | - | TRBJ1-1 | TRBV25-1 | TGTGCCAGCAACCTTATCGGGTCAAGCGAAGCTTTCTTT | CASNLIGSSEAFF
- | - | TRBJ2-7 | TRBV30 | TGTGCCTGGAGTACCCATAGAGGGCTCTTGGACGAGCAGTACTTC | CAWSTHRGLLDEQYF
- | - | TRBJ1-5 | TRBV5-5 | TGTGCCAGCAGCTTGGTGCTACTGAGCAATCAGCCCCAGCATTTT | CASSLVLLSNQPQHF
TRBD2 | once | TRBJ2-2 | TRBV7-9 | TGTGCCAGCCCCATCGGGAGGGCCGCGAACACCGGGGAGCTGTTTTTT | CASPIGRAANTGELFF
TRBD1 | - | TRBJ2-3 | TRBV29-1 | TGCAGCGTTGGTCCCCGGACAGGGGGCGAGGGGGGCACAGATACGCAGTATTTT | CSVGPRTGGEGGTDTQYF
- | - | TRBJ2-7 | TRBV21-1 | TGTGCCAGCAGCAAAGTAGAGGATGGGGAGCGGGAGGGCCCCGGAGAGCAGTACTTC | CASSKVEDGEREGPGEQYF
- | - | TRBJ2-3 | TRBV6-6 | TGTGCCAGCATTCCGGGTCATCAAACTAGCACAGATACGCAGTATTTT | CASIPGHQTSTDTQYF
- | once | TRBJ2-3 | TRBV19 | TGTGCCAGTAGTGGGGCCAGAGGCACAGATACGCAGTATTTT | CASSGARGTDTQYF
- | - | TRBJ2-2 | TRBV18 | TGTGCCAGCTCAAGACGGCAACCGAACACCGGGGAGCTGTTTTTT | CASSRRQPNTGELFF
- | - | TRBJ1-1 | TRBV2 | TGTGCCAGCAGTGGTAGGGGGGCGGTGGACACTGAAGCTTTCTTT | CASSGRGAVDTEAFF
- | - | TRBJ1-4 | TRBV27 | TGTGCCAGCAGTTCCGGACTGTCAACTAATGAAAAACTGTTTTTT | CASSSGLSTNEKLFF
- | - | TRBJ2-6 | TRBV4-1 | TGCGCCAGCAGCCGCCCAGAGGGGGCTGGGGCCAACGTCCTGACTTTC | CASSRPEGAGANVLTF
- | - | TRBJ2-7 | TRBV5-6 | TGTGCCAGCAGCTTGGCCCTCGGGGGCAATAGCTACGAGCGGTACTTC | CASSLALGGNSYERYF
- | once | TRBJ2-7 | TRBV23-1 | TGCGCCAGCAGTCAATTAGGCTGGGACGGGAGTTCCCTTCTCTACGAGCAGTACTTC | CASSQLGWDGSSLLYEQYF
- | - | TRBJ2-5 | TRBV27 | TGTGCCAGCAGTTGGGCAGAGAGAGAGACCCAGTACTTC | CASSWAERETQYF
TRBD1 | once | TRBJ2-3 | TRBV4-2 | TGTGCCAGCAGCCAGACAGGGCCGGCAGATACGCAGTATTTT | CASSQTGPADTQYF
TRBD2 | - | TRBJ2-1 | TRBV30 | TGTGCCTGGAGCCCCGGGACTAGCGGGAGGGCCTCGGTGCAGTTCTTC | CAWSPGTSGRASVQFF
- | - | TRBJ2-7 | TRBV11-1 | TGTGCCAGCAGCCCTTACTCCTCCTACGAGCAGTACTTC | CASSPYSSYEQYF